These 2 T cell receptor beta chains were all obtained from the same sample, sequenced in a study of CD8 T cells in Susac syndrome (dated by TCRdb to between 2019 and 2020). Receptor libraries were prepared by the immunoSEQ multiplex PCR assay. RNA was extracted using the RNeasy kit, and roughly 0.45 to 1 microgram was reverse transcribed with random hexamers. Using fastp trimming at Q25 and MiXCR clonotype assembly, TCRdb reanalyzed the public sequencing data and kept in-frame beta chains. Each CDR3 protein appears once, grouped with its most common genes and DNA. The sample table holds about 77,000 distinct CDR3 sequences, of which about 93% were seen once. The biggest ten clones account for roughly 0.5% of the sample. The specimen was CD4+ T cells from PBMCs. These receptors were collected from a human donor with Susac syndrome.

The chain recombines TRBV5-1 with TRBJ1-2; D uncertain. This CDR3 has 16 residues. V lost 0 bases and J 0 bases, leaving 12 bases between the germline ends. Germline V gives CDR1 SGHRS, CDR2 YFSETQ. As DNA, the CDR3 is TGCGCCAGCAGCTTGGTTGGCAGTGCAACTAACTATGGCTACACCTTC. Translating gives CASSLVGSATNYGYTF. Supplemented by reference TRBV5-1 and TRBJ1-2, the full variable domain reads KAGVTQTPRYLIKTRGQQVTLSCSPISGHRSVSWYQQTPGQGLQFLFEYFSETQRNKGNFPGRFSGRQFSNSRSEMNVSTLELGDSALYLCASSLVGSATNYGYTFGSGTRLTVV.

The chain has TRBV27 and TRBJ1-6; D ambiguous. Trimming pared 3 bases from V and 6 bases from J, leaving 6 bases between. CDR1 and CDR2 from the germline V gene are MNHEY and SMNVEV (reference sequence). The CDR3 sequence is 13 residues long. CDR3 DNA sequence: TGTGCCAGCAGTTTGGTGACTAATTCACCCCTCCACTTT. This codes for CASSLVTNSPLHF.